The 2 T cell receptor beta chains reported below all come from one sample, sequenced in a study of early T cells in non-severe SARS-CoV-2 infection listed by TCRdb under 2021. The library was obtained by 5' RACE. Sequenced on a NextSeq 500. TCRdb reworked the public reads: Q25 trimming with fastp, MiXCR clone assembly, productive beta chains retained. Each entry is one CDR3 protein sequence, shown with its most common DNA and genes. The sample includes around 44,000 distinct CDR3 sequences, with approximately 9.8% observed a single time. Jointly, the top ten make up roughly 8.3% of the sample. The material sequenced was whole blood. The source is an adult who was a healthcare worker with PCR-confirmed SARS-CoV-2 infection or an uninfected control (not recorded which).

At least ten counts were recorded for this clonotype. The V gene is TRBV2, the J gene TRBJ1-2, with TRBD1 identical over 11 bases. Per germline, CDR1 SNHLY and CDR2 FYNNEI. This CDR3 contains 15 residues. The V and J ends lost 6 bases and 1 base, in that order; junction bases with no gene match: 4. This CDR3 reads CASSEDRGLNYGYTF. DNA of the CDR3: TGTGCCAGCAGCGAGGACAGGGGGCTTAACTATGGCTACACCTTC.

This clonotype was seen ten or more times. V is TRBV5-1 and J is TRBJ2-5, with unresolved D. The CDR3 has 13 residues. Trimming shortened V by 0 bases and J by 3 bases, and 6 bases separated the two germline ends. Per germline, CDR1 SGHRS and CDR2 YFSETQ. In DNA, the CDR3 is TGCGCCAGCAGCTTGGATGTAGAAGAGACCCAGTACTTC. This translates into CASSLDVEETQYF.